This T cell receptor (beta chain) is from a study of blood T cell repertoires in COVID-19. Looking at the study overall: Spain, Italy and the United States supplied samples that represented acute and convalescent COVID-19. Sample material is recorded as cDNA or gDNA derived from T cells, B-cell-depleted T cells, or PBMCs.

CDR1 SGHNT and CDR2 YYREEE come from the germline V gene (reference sequence). The V and J ends lost 0 bases and 6 bases respectively, with 9 bases between them. The CDR3 covers 13 residues. In the authors' methods: How many nucleated cells were present was estimated from reference gene primer amplification. Only in-frame clones appear in the TCRdb table, and some are missing; sequencing was by immunoSEQ multiplex PCR. The V and J calls and the clone size are those of that table, but D and trimming were determined from the DNA. The sample carries fewer than 400,000 clones, around 90% recorded once. Cohorts were based on clinical histories the participants reported.

The chain carries TRBV5-4 and TRBJ2-5; TRBD2 is a possible D gene (6 bases). The sample was PBMCs or T cells enriched from blood (not recorded which). This receptor was obtained from a man between 60 and 75 years old who had recovered from COVID-19. In DNA form, the CDR3 reads TGTGCCAGCAGCTTGGGGCGGGAACAGACCCAGTACTTC. It is translated as CASSLGREQTQYF.